These 22 T cell receptor beta chains were all obtained from the same sample, sequenced in a study of T cell repertoires in cytomegalovirus infection. These TCRs' antigens remain unknown. TCRdb reprocessed the reads with MiXCR, giving one entry per CDR3 protein. Of about 830,000 distinct CDR3 sequences in the sample, about 30% were seen once. Sequences were derived from cultured CD8+ T cells from PBMCs, sampled from culture after CMV antigen stimulation. All receptors derive from a human donor in good health (CMV status not recorded). Some clones in this sample may be carry-over from other donors' samples.

This clonotype appeared many times. CDR3 region: CASSSVGTGEETQYF. CDR3 bases: TGTGCCAGCAGCTCCGTCGGGACAGGGGAAGAGACCCAGTACTTC. The rearrangement links TRBV7-9 to TRBJ2-5; 10 bases fit TRBD1. V lost 4 bases, J lost 3 bases, and 5 bases stayed unmatched. The V gene's germline CDR1 is SEHNR and CDR2 FQNEAQ (reference sequence). The CDR3 is 15 residues long.

With regard to this clonotype: At one of its ends the junction is not consistent with the germline gene, which may arise from a read error. This chain uses TRBV4-1 with TRBJ2-5, with 9 bases lining up with TRBD2. This CDR3 region has 21 residues. Per germline, CDR1 MGHRA and CDR2 YSYEKL. CDR3 nucleotides: TGTGCCAGCAGCCACCCTACGGCAGTAGGCGGGGGGGCCCCTATGGGAGAGACCCAGTACTTC. Protein: CASSHPTAVGGGAPMGETQYF.

V gene TRBV6-1 combines with J gene TRBJ2-7, with TRBD2 matching 8 bases. Unmatched junction bases numbered 8, after V lost 5 bases and J lost 2 bases. Looked up from germline, CDR1 is MNHNS and CDR2 is SASEGT. The CDR3 extends over 15 amino acids. The CDR3 is CASSPYGAGAYEQYV. For the CDR3, the DNA is TGTGCCAGCAGTCCCTACGGAGCGGGGGCCTACGAGCAGTACGTC.

The rearrangement joins TRBV7-4 to TRBJ2-1; D perhaps matches TRBD1 (6 bases). Germline CDR1 SGHVT, CDR2 SQSDAQ. CDR3 size: 16 residues. V dropped 2 bases and J dropped 7 bases, with 18 bases sitting between them. This CDR3 reads CASSLRGLSGANEQFF. The CDR3 DNA reads TGTGCCAGCAGCTTAAGGGGGTTATCCGGGGCAAATGAGCAGTTCTTC.

The table lists this clonotype with a few counts. This chain connects TRBV12-3 or TRBV12-4 to TRBJ2-7; 11 bases match TRBD2. The CDR3 has 16 residues. The ends lost 7 bases at V and 3 bases at J; junction bases unmatched: 11. CDR3 sequence reads: CASTIVRGLADYEQYF. CDR3 nucleotide sequence: TGTGCCAGCACCATAGTCCGGGGACTAGCGGACTACGAGCAGTACTTC.

This chain links TRBV28 with TRBJ1-1, with D uncertain. CDR1 and CDR2 from the germline V gene are MDHEN and SYDVKM. The V gene lost 0 bases and the J gene lost 1 base, with 9 bases spanning the gap. This CDR3 has 15 amino acids. CDR3 loop: CASSLWGGPNTEAFF. CDR3 nucleotide sequence: TGTGCCAGCAGTTTATGGGGCGGTCCGAACACTGAAGCTTTCTTT.

This clonotype was found a few times. J is TRBJ1-1 and V is TRBV10-3, with 7 nucleotides matching TRBD1. V gave up 7 bases and J gave up 6 bases; unmatched junction bases: 14. This CDR3 is 15 amino acids long. CDR1 is ENHRY and CDR2 is SYGVKD in the germline V gene. The DNA for the CDR3 is TGTGCCATCACCCCCAGGCCCGGGACAGCTCCTGAAGCTTTCTTT. It codes for CAITPRPGTAPEAFF.

The chain has TRBV19 and TRBJ2-1, with D unresolved. CDR1 is LNHDA and CDR2 is SQIVND in the germline V gene (reference sequence). The CDR3 loop spans 13 amino acids. V was shortened by 1 base and J by 7 bases, with 8 bases between the two germline ends. CDR3 protein: CASSIGPINEQFF. CDR3 nucleotides: TGTGCCAGTAGTATAGGACCGATTAATGAGCAGTTCTTC.

This clonotype was recorded a few times. The chain uses TRBV29-1 and TRBJ1-1; D is ambiguous. Trimming took 3 bases from V and 6 from J, leaving 8 bases between them. In germline, CDR1 is SQVTM, CDR2 ANQGSEA. The length of the CDR3 is 11 residues. Here the CDR3 DNA reads TGCAGCGTTGATACGGGCCCTGAAGCTTTCTTT. Its translation: CSVDTGPEAFF.

The V gene is TRBV29-1, the J gene TRBJ1-2; TRBD1 might be the D (6 bases). The CDR3 spans 13 residues. Looked up from germline, CDR1 is SQVTM and CDR2 is ANQGSEA. Trimming removed 0 bases from V and 10 bases from J, with 15 bases in between. DNA for the CDR3: TGCAGCGTTGAAGATGAAAACAGGGCTACCTACACCTTC. This translates into CSVEDENRATYTF. Full variable domain (outside the CDR3, taken from reference TRBV29-1 and TRBJ1-2): SAVISQKPSRDICQRGTSLTIQCQVDSQVTMMFWYRQQPGQSLTLIATANQGSEATYESGFVIDKFPISRPNLTFSTLTVSNMSPEDSSIYLCSVEDENRATYTFGSGTRLTVV.

This rearrangement joins TRBV20-1 to TRBJ1-1; D uncertain. The CDR3 runs 13 residues. The V gene lost 4 bases and the J gene lost 2 bases, with 11 bases spanning the gap. CDR1 is DFQATT, CDR2 SNEGSKA, per germline (reference sequence). Written as DNA, the CDR3 is TGCAGTGCTATGCCGGGATTTAACACTGAAGCTTTCTTT. This translates into CSAMPGFNTEAFF.

This chain joins TRBV12-5 and TRBJ2-2; TRBD1 might be the D (6 bases). The V end was cut by 6 bases, the J end by 6 bases, with 8 bases between. This CDR3 spans 12 amino acids. Germline loops: CDR1 LGHNT, CDR2 FRNRAP. The CDR3 loop reads CASGQGSGELFF. DNA of the CDR3: TGTGCTAGTGGCCAGGGGTCCGGGGAGCTGTTTTTT.

The chain has TRBV20-1 and TRBJ1-1, with D possibly being TRBD1 (5 bases). V was shortened by 2 bases and J by 5 bases, with 21 bases between the two germline ends. The germline V gene has CDR1 DFQATT and CDR2 SNEGSKA (reference sequence). The CDR3 is made up of 16 amino acids. The CDR3 sequence: CSARSTSGDSGTEAFF. CDR3 nucleotide sequence: TGCAGTGCTAGATCGACCTCCGGGGACTCGGGGACTGAAGCTTTCTTT.

The V call is TRBV6-8, the J call TRBJ2-1; D uncertain. This CDR3 has 15 residues. V dropped 8 bases and J dropped 1 base, with 15 bases sitting between them. The germline CDR1 and CDR2 sequences are MNHGY and SAAAGT. The DNA for the CDR3 is TGTGCCAGCGGAACACTACGCGCTTCCTACAATGAGCAGTTCTTC. Its protein product is CASGTLRASYNEQFF.

In its sample, this clonotype was seen many times. The V call is TRBV7-2, the J call TRBJ2-5; no clear D. Trimming took off 0 bases at V and 6 bases at J, with 17 bases between the two ends. The germline V gene encodes CDR1 SGHTA and CDR2 FQGNSA. The CDR3 has 16 residues. The CDR3 DNA follows: TGTGCCAGCAGCTTAGCCCCAGTCCAACGAGAACAGACCCAGTACTTC. Its translation: CASSLAPVQREQTQYF.

The V gene is TRBV7-9, the J gene TRBJ2-2; unclear D gene. CDR1 SEHNR and CDR2 FQNEAQ come from the germline V gene (reference sequence). Trimming pared 5 bases from V and 4 bases from J, leaving 5 bases between. The CDR3 covers 12 residues. The DNA of the CDR3 is TGTGCCAGCAGCCCCTTCACCGGGGAGCTGTTTTTT. Translated: CASSPFTGELFF.

As regards this clonotype: A much larger clone lies a single base off, so this may be a read error. The V call is TRBV6-1, the J call TRBJ2-7; D remains ambiguous. The CDR3 extends over 15 amino acids. Trimming left V 5 bases short and J 3 bases short, with 17 bases between. Germline CDR1 is MNHNS and CDR2 is SASEGT. CDR3 protein: CASSSIILWDYEQYF. As DNA, the CDR3 is TGTGCCAGCAGTTCTATAATATTATGGGACTACGAGCAGTACTTC.

The chain is built from TRBV6-2 or TRBV6-3 and TRBJ2-2; weak D call: TRBD2 (5 bases). The CDR3 sequence is 14 residues long. V was trimmed by 6 bases and J by 3 bases, leaving 11 bases between them. CDR1 MNHEY and CDR2 SVGEGT come from the germline V gene. The CDR3 DNA follows: TGTGCCAGCAGCCCTCCCGGGGACACCGGGGAGCTGTTTTTT. Translated: CASSPPGDTGELFF.

In DNA form, the CDR3 reads TGTGCCAGCAGCTTGGAGGCAGGGCCGGAATCTACGGGCGAGCAGTACTTC. Its protein is CASSLEAGPESTGEQYF. The V gene is TRBV7-6, the J gene TRBJ2-7; possibly TRBD1 or TRBD2 for D (5 bases each). The germline V gene has CDR1 SGHVS and CDR2 FNYEAQ. The CDR3 has 17 amino acids. Trimming pared 3 bases from V and 6 bases from J, leaving 24 bases between.

The chain links TRBV12-3 or TRBV12-4 to TRBJ1-6; TRBD1 might be the D (5 bases). The CDR3 is 15 amino acids. The ends were cut back, 4 bases at V and 6 bases at J, with 13 bases in the middle. CDR3 sequence (DNA): TGTGCCAGCAGTTGGGACTGGGAAGTTAATTCACCCCTCCACTTT. It yields the protein CASSWDWEVNSPLHF.

This chain uses TRBV2 with TRBJ2-1, with 8 bases fitting TRBD1. V was clipped by 4 bases and J by 9 bases; unmatched bases: 8. The CDR3 totals 14 residues. Germline-derived CDR1 and CDR2 are SNHLY and FYNNEI. Here the CDR3 reads CASSGRGLGAEQFF. For the CDR3, the DNA is TGTGCCAGCAGTGGCAGGGGGCTGGGAGCTGAGCAGTTCTTC.

Only a few counts were recorded for this clonotype. This chain connects TRBV29-1 to TRBJ1-2; the D gene is possibly TRBD1 (5 bases). The CDR3 totals 12 residues. The ends were cut back, 3 bases at V and 4 bases at J, with 9 bases in the middle. Germline values: CDR1 SQVTM, CDR2 ANQGSEA. CDR3 in DNA: TGCAGCGTTGAGGAGGGGATCTATGGCTACACCTTC. Encoded protein: CSVEEGIYGYTF. Full variable domain (remainder filled in from reference TRBV29-1 and TRBJ1-2): SAVISQKPSRDICQRGTSLTIQCQVDSQVTMMFWYRQQPGQSLTLIATANQGSEATYESGFVIDKFPISRPNLTFSTLTVSNMSPEDSSIYLCSVEEGIYGYTFGSGTRLTVV.